A single sample is the source of the 22 T cell receptor beta chains below, sequenced in a study of cytomegalovirus exposure and HLA in healthy donors (dated by TCRdb to about 2017). To prepare the library, the immunoSEQ multiplex PCR assay was applied. For the multiplex PCR, a mixture combining 60 forward primers for TCR Vbeta segments and 13 reverse primers for TCR Jbeta segments was used. The immuneACCESS repertoire file appears here via TCRdb, limited to in-frame rearrangements. These files lack a portion of the clones; in checked studies, under half of the deficit traces to unresolved V genes, and the cause of the others is not known. The sample has about 160,000 clones on record, 70% to 80% of them singletons. The ten largest clones represent more than 9.5% of the sample. The sample consisted of PBMCs. The receptors derive from a young man in good health and CMV-seropositive.

This chain uses TRBV6-1 with TRBJ1-3, with unresolved D. Trimming shortened V by 2 bases and J by 0 bases, and 8 bases separated the two germline ends. Germline lookup yields CDR1 MNHNS and CDR2 SASEGT. The CDR3 is 15 residues long. CDR3 loop: CASSERRSSGNTIYF. In DNA, the CDR3 is TGTGCCAGCAGTGAACGGCGGAGCTCTGGAAACACCATATATTTT.

This chain links TRBV4-2 with TRBJ1-3, with 7 positions matching TRBD1. The CDR3 consists of 16 residues. Per germline, CDR1 LGHNA and CDR2 YNFKEQ. V lost 0 bases, J lost 0 bases, and 2 bases stayed unmatched. CDR3 sequence: CASSQEEGASGNTIYF. CDR3 in DNA: TGTGCCAGCAGCCAAGAGGAGGGGGCCTCTGGAAACACCATATATTTT.

This clone was detected once. V is TRBV29-1 and J is TRBJ1-1, with D maybe TRBD1 (5 bases). CDR3 length: 14 residues. Germline CDR1 SQVTM, CDR2 ANQGSEA. Trimming left V 6 bases short and J 0 bases short, with 14 bases between. CDR3 amino acids: CSVPPGGVNTEAFF. The CDR3 DNA reads TGCAGCGTCCCTCCTGGGGGGGTGAACACTGAAGCTTTCTTT.

CDR3 sequence reads: CASSIGQGPYNEQFF. CDR3 nucleotide sequence: TGTGCCAGCAGCATAGGACAGGGGCCCTACAATGAGCAGTTCTTC. The chain is built from TRBV7-2 and TRBJ2-1; 9 positions agree with TRBD1. J gave up 2 bases and V 5 bases, and 4 bases lay outside the gene matches. CDR1 and CDR2 from the germline V gene are SGHTA and FQGNSA. The CDR3 sequence is 15 residues long.

The CDR3 sequence is CASSSGSGETQYF. CDR3 sequence (DNA): TGTGCCAGTAGTAGCGGGAGTGGGGAGACCCAGTACTTC. The V call is TRBV19, the J call TRBJ2-5, with 7 bases identical to TRBD2. Germline CDR1 and CDR2: LNHDA and SQIVND (reference sequence). CDR3 size: 13 residues. The trim removed 4 bases at V and 5 bases at J, leaving 4 bases unmatched.

This chain uses TRBV7-9 with TRBJ2-7, with D perhaps TRBD1 (6 bases). The CDR3 runs to 13 residues. V was pared by 4 bases and J by 5 bases, with 12 bases between. Germline CDR1 reads SEHNR; CDR2 reads FQNEAQ (reference sequence). CDR3 sequence: CASSSGVRHEQYF. The CDR3 bases are TGTGCCAGCAGCTCAGGGGTTCGGCACGAGCAGTACTTC.

CDR3 nucleotide sequence: TGTGCCAGCAGCCCCGCAGGGACCGGGGAGCTGTTTTTT. Translation: CASSPAGTGELFF. The rearrangement joins TRBV7-9 to TRBJ2-2, with D possibly matching TRBD1 (5 bases). The CDR3 sequence is 13 residues long. CDR1 and CDR2 from the germline V gene are SEHNR and FQNEAQ (reference sequence). V lost 5 bases, J lost 5 bases, and 9 bases lay in between.

The count of this clone is one. The CDR3 DNA reads as TGTGCCAGCAGCCCTTCAGGGGGGCGGGGAAACACCATATATTTT. Protein: CASSPSGGRGNTIYF. The J gene is TRBJ1-3, the V gene TRBV7-2; 7 bases map to TRBD1. The CDR3 length is 15 residues. V lost 5 bases, J lost 4 bases, and 8 bases stayed unmatched. Germline lookup yields CDR1 SGHTA and CDR2 FQGNSA.

The V call is TRBV6-6, the J call TRBJ2-7; D gene unclear. V was pared by 0 bases and J by 6 bases, with 6 bases between. This CDR3 has 12 residues. Germline CDR1 reads MNHNY; CDR2 reads SVGAGI (reference sequence). CDR3 in amino acids: CASSYSLAEQYF. CDR3 DNA sequence: TGTGCCAGCAGTTACTCATTGGCCGAGCAGTACTTC.

The rearrangement links TRBV27 to TRBJ1-2; 8 nucleotides agree with TRBD1. The germline V gene encodes CDR1 MNHEY and CDR2 SMNVEV (reference sequence). The CDR3 contains 14 residues. J was trimmed by 5 bases and V by 5 bases; bases with no gene match: 7. The DNA for the CDR3 is TGTGCCAGCAGTCCCCGGACAGGGTTGTATGGCTACACCTTC. Translated, it gives CASSPRTGLYGYTF.

This clone has only one observation. The genes are TRBV23-1 and TRBJ2-7, with D possibly being TRBD2 (6 bases). TRBV23-1 counts as an open reading frame of uncertain function. Trimming pared 0 bases from V and 0 bases from J, leaving 15 bases between. CDR3 size: 17 residues. CDR3 sequence: CASSQSSTRDFSYEQYF. The CDR3 nucleotides read TGCGCCAGCAGTCAATCTTCCACGCGGGACTTCTCCTACGAGCAGTACTTC.

This clone was counted between two and nine times. The CDR3 DNA reads as TGCGCCAGCACAGGGGTTAGGGAGACCCAGTACTTC. Translating gives CASTGVRETQYF. The chain links TRBV5-1 to TRBJ2-5; the D gene is possibly TRBD1 (6 bases). With 6 bases removed from V and 5 bases from J, the gap between germline ends came to 11 bases. In germline, CDR1 is SGHRS, CDR2 YFSETQ. The CDR3 is 12 amino acids.

V and J are TRBV5-1 and TRBJ2-3; TRBD1 agrees at 10 bases. J gave up 1 base and V 2 bases, and 7 bases lay outside the gene matches. The CDR3 is 17 amino acids. CDR1 and CDR2 (germline): SGHRS, YFSETQ. CDR3 residues: CASSFTRTGGGTDTQYF. As DNA, the CDR3 is TGCGCCAGCAGCTTTACCCGGACAGGGGGAGGCACAGATACGCAGTATTTT.

This chain uses TRBV11-2 with TRBJ2-2; TRBD2 is a possible D gene (5 bases). The V gene lost 4 bases and the J gene lost 0 bases, with 15 bases spanning the gap. The germline CDR1 and CDR2 sequences are SGHAT and FQNNGV. The CDR3 runs to 17 residues. CDR3 sequence reads: CASSSTGSASNTGELFF. CDR3 coding DNA: TGTGCCAGCAGCTCGACGGGAAGCGCCTCGAACACCGGGGAGCTGTTTTTT.

The chain joins TRBV7-9 to TRBJ1-2, with 8 bases fitting TRBD1. Trimming removed 1 base from V and 6 bases from J; junction bases left unmatched: 4. This CDR3 is 14 amino acids long. Germline CDR1 and CDR2: SEHNR and FQNEAQ (reference sequence). The CDR3 protein is CASSLVQGADGYTF. CDR3 sequence (DNA): TGTGCCAGCAGCTTAGTTCAGGGGGCGGATGGCTACACCTTC.

This rearrangement joins TRBV7-9 to TRBJ2-7; 9 nucleotides agree with TRBD2. The germline V gene has CDR1 SEHNR and CDR2 FQNEAQ (reference sequence). Trimming at V came to 5 bases and at J to 3 bases, leaving 8 bases not matched to a gene. The CDR3 sequence is 15 residues long. The CDR3 DNA reads TGTGCCAGCAGCCTTGGCGGGGGGGCCAACTACGAGCAGTACTTC. Translating gives CASSLGGGANYEQYF. Looking up the rest from reference TRBV7-9 and TRBJ2-7 gives the full variable domain: DTGVSQNPRHKITKRGQNVTFRCDPISEHNRLYWYRQTLGQGPEFLTYFQNEAQLEKSRLLSDRFSAERPKGSFSTLEIQRTEQGDSAMYLCASSLGGGANYEQYFGPGTRLTVT.

This chain links TRBV4-2 with TRBJ2-1, with 7 bases aligning to TRBD1. Germline V gene data show CDR1 as LGHNA and CDR2 as YNFKEQ. J gave up 3 bases and V 2 bases, and 4 bases lay outside the gene matches. The CDR3 runs 15 residues. CDR3 loop: CASSQIRDSYNEQFF. The CDR3 DNA reads TGTGCCAGCAGCCAAATTAGGGACAGCTACAATGAGCAGTTCTTC.

In DNA, the CDR3 is TGTGCCAGTGAAGACAGGTTCCACTATGGCTACACCTTC. Its protein product is CASEDRFHYGYTF. The chain couples TRBV19 to TRBJ1-2; TRBD1 might be the D (6 bases). The CDR3 runs to 13 residues. Germline V CDR1 and CDR2: LNHDA, SQIVND (reference sequence). Trimming cost V 8 bases and J 3 bases, with 13 bases left between them.

V usage is TRBV6-5 and J usage is TRBJ2-5; 9 bases fit TRBD2. Trimming took 5 bases from V and 5 from J; bases not matched to a gene: 9. This CDR3 has 15 amino acids. Germline V gives CDR1 MNHEY, CDR2 SVGAGI. In DNA form, the CDR3 reads TGTGCCAGCAGTCTAAGCGGGGGGCGGTGGGAGACCCAGTACTTC. Encoded protein: CASSLSGGRWETQYF.

This clone was counted between two and nine times. The rearrangement links TRBV23-1 to TRBJ2-7, with a tentative D call TRBD2 (6 bases). TRBV23-1 counts as an open reading frame of uncertain function. This CDR3 is built from 17 residues. The V end lost 2 bases, the J end lost 3 bases, and 20 bases lay between the germline ends. As DNA, the CDR3 is TGCGCCAGCAGTCAACCGTCACCCGAGGCGGGGTTCTACGAGCAGTACTTC. It specifies CASSQPSPEAGFYEQYF.

This clone has just a few counts. The rearrangement links TRBV7-2 to TRBJ2-1; a weak D match, TRBD2 (6 bases). CDR1 and CDR2 (germline): SGHTA, FQGNSA. V was pared by 1 base and J by 12 bases, with 13 bases between. The CDR3 is 13 residues long. The CDR3 coding sequence is TGTGCCAGCAGCTTAGGGCCCGGGGGTGGGCAGTTCTTC. This encodes CASSLGPGGGQFF. Drawing the rest from reference TRBV7-2 and TRBJ2-1, the complete variable domain is GAGVSQSPSNKVTEKGKDVELRCDPISGHTALYWYRQSLGQGLEFLIYFQGNSAPDKSGLPSDRFSAERTGGSVSTLTIQRTQQEDSAVYLCASSLGPGGGQFFGPGTRLTVL.

This clone occurred once. This chain links TRBV11-2 with TRBJ2-4, with TRBD2 identical over 8 bases. The V segment lost 1 base and the J segment 7 bases; nucleotides outside the gene matches: 12. This CDR3 region has 17 residues. Germline loops: CDR1 SGHAT, CDR2 FQNNGV. The DNA of the CDR3 is TGTGCCAGCAGCTTAGGGACTAACAGCGGGAGAGGGAACATTCAGTACTTC. Translated: CASSLGTNSGRGNIQYF.